One sample yielded the 24 T cell receptor beta chains listed below, sequenced in a study of beta chain features in type 1 diabetes. The study's findings and limits: Type 1 diabetes patients showed a moderate but significant shortening of TCRB CDR3s in all four CD4+ subsets.

The whole isolated RNA underwent reverse transcription, so sequencing captured expressed TCRB transcripts. Assay: immunoSEQ multiplex PCR; the TCRdb copy retains only in-frame clones and omits some. The table records some 360,000 clones, 8% to 10% of them present only once. What these receptors recognize is not known. The sequenced material came from central memory CD4+ T cells from blood. All receptors come from a man aged 30 to 45 with type 1 diabetes.

Ten or more counts support this clone. This chain uses TRBV4-1 with TRBJ1-2; the D gene is possibly TRBD1 (5 bases). The CDR3 totals 14 residues. Trimming removed 4 bases from V and 8 bases from J, with 17 bases in between. Germline assignment: CDR1 MGHRA and CDR2 YSYEKL. Here the CDR3 DNA reads TGCGCCAGCAGCCTCTTAGACAGTCAATACGGCTACACCTTC. Encoded protein: CASSLLDSQYGYTF.

This clone turned up a few times. The chain employs TRBV6-5 and TRBJ2-1; possibly TRBD1 for D (7 bases). This CDR3 is built from 16 residues. Deletions cut 2 bases from V and 5 bases from J, with 16 bases between. CDR1 and CDR2 (germline): MNHEY, SVGAGI. CDR3 protein: CASSYRGAQGDNEQFF. The CDR3 DNA reads as TGTGCCAGCAGTTACAGGGGGGCGCAGGGGGACAATGAGCAGTTCTTC.

This clone turned up a few times. The rearrangement joins TRBV30 to TRBJ1-1, with D uncertain. The CDR3 loop spans 13 amino acids. The V gene lost 2 bases and the J gene lost 2 bases, with 9 bases spanning the gap. From germline, CDR1 is GTSNPN and CDR2 SVGIG (reference sequence). CDR3 in amino acids: CAWSPAGNTEAFF. CDR3 DNA: TGTGCCTGGAGTCCGGCGGGTAACACTGAAGCTTTCTTT.

The sample holds a few counts of this clone. This chain uses TRBV15 with TRBJ2-6; 7 bases are a match to TRBD1. V shed 4 bases, J shed 0 bases, and the junction held 6 bases outside the gene matches. Germline V CDR1 and CDR2: LNHNV, YYDKDF (reference sequence). The CDR3 has 17 amino acids. The CDR3 nucleotides are TGTGCCACCAGCAACGACAGGGTTGGCTCTGGGGCCAACGTCCTGACTTTC. Translation: CATSNDRVGSGANVLTF.

This clone has a handful of counts. V usage is TRBV14 and J usage is TRBJ2-5; D is ambiguous. The CDR3 contains 11 residues. The V end was cut by 4 bases, the J end by 11 bases, with 11 bases between. Germline V gives CDR1 SGHDN, CDR2 FVKESK. The CDR3 here is CASSLSLVQYF. The CDR3 nucleotides are TGTGCCAGCAGCCTTAGCTTGGTGCAGTACTTC. Using reference TRBV14 and TRBJ2-5 for the parts outside the CDR3, the full variable domain is EAGVTQFPSHSVIEKGQTVTLRCDPISGHDNLYWYRRVMGKEIKFLLHFVKESKQDESGMPNNRFLAERTGGTYSTLKVQPAELEDSGVYFCASSLSLVQYFGPGTRLLVL.

V is TRBV28 and J is TRBJ2-7; 8 bases are a match to TRBD2. The CDR3 contains 15 residues. V gave up 6 bases and J gave up 4 bases; unmatched junction bases: 11. Germline V gene lookup returns CDR1 MDHEN and CDR2 SYDVKM. The CDR3 loop reads CASSSVGSGSYEQYF. In DNA, the CDR3 is TGTGCCAGCAGCTCGGTAGGGAGCGGGAGTTACGAGCAGTACTTC.

In this sample, this clone turned up many times. J is TRBJ2-1 and V is TRBV19; 7 bases are shared with TRBD1. This CDR3 contains 14 residues. The ends lost 4 bases at V and 3 bases at J; junction bases unmatched: 3. Germline-derived CDR1 and CDR2 are LNHDA and SQIVND (reference sequence). Here the CDR3 DNA reads TGTGCCAGTAGTACCAGGGACAGCTACAATGAGCAGTTCTTC. Translating gives CASSTRDSYNEQFF.

The CDR3 coding sequence is TGCGCCAGCAGCCTGACAGGAAATAATGAAAAACTGTTTTTT. Its protein product is CASSLTGNNEKLFF. This chain uses TRBV5-1 with TRBJ1-4; tentative D call: TRBD1 (6 bases). CDR3 size: 14 residues. Germline CDR1 is SGHRS and CDR2 is YFSETQ. The V gene lost 4 bases and the J gene lost 4 bases, with 11 bases spanning the gap.

This clone was counted a few times. The chain links TRBV6-5 to TRBJ1-1; the D gene is possibly TRBD1 (6 bases). The CDR3 is 14 residues long. Germline CDR1 reads MNHEY; CDR2 reads SVGAGI. V lost 8 bases and J lost 7, with 20 bases in between. The chain's CDR3 is CASGGPVFASEAFF. In DNA, the CDR3 is TGTGCCAGCGGGGGCCCGGTCTTTGCGAGTGAAGCTTTCTTT.

The V and J genes are TRBV5-5 and TRBJ2-5; TRBD1 matches at 10 bases. The germline V gene encodes CDR1 SGHKS and CDR2 YYEKEE (reference sequence). CDR3 length: 16 residues. With 3 bases clipped from V and 2 bases from J, the junction kept 7 bases outside the gene matches. CDR3 in amino acids: CASSWGTGAAQETQYF. The CDR3 coding sequence is TGTGCCAGCAGCTGGGGGACAGGGGCCGCGCAAGAGACCCAGTACTTC.

The J gene is TRBJ2-1, the V gene TRBV28; 9 nucleotides align to TRBD2. After removal of 4 bases from V and 4 bases from J, the junction contained 14 bases not matched to a gene. The CDR3 is 18 amino acids. Per the germline V gene, CDR1 is MDHEN and CDR2 is SYDVKM. CDR3 sequence reads: CASSSQTRWLAGYNEQFF. Here the CDR3 DNA reads TGTGCCAGCAGTTCCCAAACGAGGTGGCTAGCGGGATACAATGAGCAGTTCTTC. Complete variable domain (other parts from reference TRBV28 and TRBJ2-1): DVKVTQSSRYLVKRTGEKVFLECVQDMDHENMFWYRQDPGLGLRLIYFSYDVKMKEKGDIPEGYSVSREKKERFSLILESASTNQTSMYLCASSSQTRWLAGYNEQFFGPGTRLTVL.

The chain combines TRBV2 with TRBJ2-3; 11 positions match TRBD2. CDR3 length equals 15 residues. Germline V gene sequence: CDR1 SNHLY, CDR2 FYNNEI. V shed 6 bases and J 5 bases; nucleotides not matched to a gene: 7. The CDR3 nucleotides read TGTGCCAGCAGGGAAACTAGCGGGAGCGGAGATACGCAGTATTTT. Its translation is CASRETSGSGDTQYF.

The rearrangement joins TRBV28 to TRBJ1-1; 11 bases line up with TRBD1. Germline CDR1 is MDHEN and CDR2 is SYDVKM. Losses at the gene ends were 6 bases for V and 3 bases for J; bases not matched to a gene: 12. The CDR3 length is 17 residues. Here the CDR3 reads CASRRTGGAPVYTEAFF. The CDR3 DNA follows: TGTGCCAGCAGAAGGACAGGGGGCGCCCCAGTGTACACTGAAGCTTTCTTT.

The genes are TRBV4-1 and TRBJ1-4, with D possibly TRBD1 on 6 matching bases. V shed 4 bases and J shed 0 bases, with 6 bases lying between them. Looked up from germline, CDR1 is MGHRA and CDR2 is YSYEKL. The CDR3 has 14 amino acids. DNA for the CDR3: TGCGCCAGCAGCCGACAGGCAACTAATGAAAAACTGTTTTTT. Protein sequence: CASSRQATNEKLFF.

Only a few counts were recorded for this clone. The V call is TRBV27, the J call TRBJ1-1; no firm D call. Germline V CDR1 and CDR2: MNHEY, SMNVEV (reference sequence). V was clipped by 0 bases and J by 7 bases, with 12 bases between them. The CDR3 contains 14 residues. Written as DNA, the CDR3 is TGTGCCAGCAGTTTATCTATCTCGGGCGGTGAAGCTTTCTTT. Amino acid sequence: CASSLSISGGEAFF.

The V call is TRBV5-1, the J call TRBJ1-1; 9 bases match TRBD1. The CDR3 spans 14 residues. The trim removed 3 bases at V and 1 base at J, leaving 1 base unmatched. From germline, CDR1 is SGHRS and CDR2 YFSETQ. Here the CDR3 reads CASSWGQGNTEAFF. The CDR3 DNA reads as TGCGCCAGCAGCTGGGGACAGGGGAACACTGAAGCTTTCTTT.

This clone was seen many times. The genes are TRBV15 and TRBJ2-6; a possible D gene is TRBD2 (5 bases). With 5 bases removed from V and 2 bases from J, the gap between germline ends came to 7 bases. In germline, CDR1 is LNHNV, CDR2 YYDKDF (reference sequence). The CDR3 contains 14 residues. CDR3 region: CATSGGPGANVLTF. The DNA of the CDR3 is TGTGCCACCAGCGGAGGACCTGGGGCCAACGTCCTGACTTTC.

This clone was observed many times. This chain joins TRBV5-6 and TRBJ2-3, with D perhaps TRBD1 (5 bases). Germline V lookup: CDR1 SGHDT, CDR2 YYEEEE. V was trimmed by 4 bases and J by 4 bases, leaving 13 bases between them. CDR3 length: 14 amino acids. Here the CDR3 reads CASSPTASSDTQYF. Here the CDR3 DNA reads TGTGCCAGCAGCCCGACAGCATCGTCAGATACGCAGTATTTT.

The table lists this clone with many counts. This chain connects TRBV7-8 to TRBJ2-5; TRBD1 aligns across 11 bases. Germline-derived CDR1 and CDR2 are SGHVS and FQNEAQ. V lost 2 bases, J lost 4 bases, and 6 bases stayed unmatched. This CDR3 region has 16 residues. In DNA, the CDR3 is TGTGCCAGCAGCTTAACCGGGACAGGGGGAGTAGAGACCCAGTACTTC. Translating gives CASSLTGTGGVETQYF.

This clone was seen ten or more times. Distinct nucleotide sequences in the sample also encode this CDR3. This chain joins TRBV5-1 and TRBJ1-1, with 7 bases fitting TRBD1. The CDR3 runs 14 residues. Trimming removed 3 bases from V and 1 base from J; junction bases left unmatched: 3. Germline assignment: CDR1 SGHRS and CDR2 YFSETQ. CDR3 amino acids: CASSSGQPNTEAFF. The CDR3 region has the DNA TGCGCCAGCAGCTCGGGACAGCCGAACACTGAAGCTTTCTTT.

This clone showed up just a few times. The chain couples TRBV6-5 to TRBJ2-1, with 10 bases fitting TRBD1. This CDR3 is built from 14 residues. V was clipped by 5 bases and J by 6 bases; unmatched bases: 4. Germline lookup yields CDR1 MNHEY and CDR2 SVGAGI. In nucleotides, the CDR3 is TGTGCCAGCAGTCAAGGACAGGGGGGCAATGAGCAGTTCTTC. It translates to CASSQGQGGNEQFF.

This clone has just a few counts. This chain links TRBV30 with TRBJ2-3; 7 nucleotides agree with TRBD2. Trimming cost V 5 bases and J 2 bases; bases outside gene matches: 7. The CDR3 spans 14 residues. In germline, CDR1 is GTSNPN, CDR2 SVGIG (reference sequence). The CDR3 is CAWGTGGSTDTQYF. For the CDR3, the DNA is TGTGCCTGGGGCACGGGGGGATCCACAGATACGCAGTATTTT.

The V and J genes are TRBV18 and TRBJ1-5; D perhaps matches TRBD1 (6 bases). The CDR3 runs 17 residues. With 0 bases removed from V and 2 bases from J, the gap between germline ends came to 14 bases. Germline loops: CDR1 KGHSH, CDR2 LQKENI. CDR3 residues: CASSPPPAGVGNQPQHF. Written as DNA, the CDR3 is TGTGCCAGCTCACCACCCCCGGCAGGGGTGGGCAATCAGCCCCAGCATTTT.

This clone was counted only a few times. The CDR3 reads CASSATLVGSQHF. CDR3 nucleotide sequence: TGTGCCAGCAGCGCCACCCTCGTCGGGTCCCAGCATTTT. V usage is TRBV7-8 and J usage is TRBJ1-5; no definite D call. V was pared by 5 bases and J by 11 bases, with 16 bases between. CDR1 and CDR2 from the germline V gene are SGHVS and FQNEAQ. The CDR3 is 13 residues long.